This TCR beta chain stems from a study of cytotoxic CD8 clonotypes in ibrutinib-treated CLL. Only in-frame clones appear in the TCRdb table, and some are missing; sequencing was by immunoSEQ multiplex PCR. The sample consists of tens of thousands of clones, approximately 57% of them appearing once. The germline gives CDR1 SGHRS, CDR2 YFSETQ. CDR3 length: 14 amino acids. V lost 0 bases and J 5 bases, leaving 12 bases between the germline ends. This clonotype originated in a human donor with chronic lymphocytic leukemia. The material sequenced was PBMCs, taken after 12 months of ibrutinib treatment. The chain carries TRBV5-1 and TRBJ2-7; unclear D gene. The CDR3 DNA sequence: TGCGCCAGCAGCTTGGGTTTTGGGCCCAACGAGCAGTACGTC. Residues: CASSLGFGPNEQYV.